This TCR beta chain was sequenced during a study of blood T cell repertoires in COVID-19. The wider study: Researchers got acute and convalescent COVID-19 samples from the United States, Italy and Spain.

Assay: immunoSEQ multiplex PCR; the TCRdb copy retains only in-frame clones and omits some. The table includes tens of thousands of clones, about four fifths detected once. V was trimmed by 4 bases and J by 6 bases, leaving 13 bases between them. The germline V gene encodes CDR1 SGHRS and CDR2 YFSETQ. The CDR3 loop spans 13 amino acids. This sequence was found in a man in his 60s with acute or convalescent COVID-19. Sequences were obtained from peripheral blood. V usage is TRBV5-1 and J usage is TRBJ1-1, with D possibly TRBD1 on 5 matching bases. The CDR3 DNA sequence: TGCGCCAGCAGCCCTAGACAGACCGCTGAAGCTTTCTTT. Protein sequence: CASSPRQTAEAFF.